A single sample is the source of the 27 T cell receptor beta chains below, sequenced in a study of blood T cell repertoires in COVID-19. Generated by immunoSEQ multiplex PCR, the TCRdb table keeps only in-frame clones and is missing some. The top ten clones hold 16% of a sample with 100,000 to 120,000 clones, 80% to 90% of them seen once. Input material: peripheral blood. The receptors come from a woman aged 60-70 years with acute or convalescent COVID-19.

V usage is TRBV5-4 and J usage is TRBJ1-1; D is perhaps TRBD1 (6 bases). The germline gives CDR1 SGHNT, CDR2 YYREEE (reference sequence). Trimming took off 0 bases at V and 2 bases at J, with 14 bases between the two ends. The CDR3 spans 16 residues. DNA of the CDR3: TGTGCCAGCAGCTTGGATCAAACACAGGGAAACACTGAAGCTTTCTTT. Translating gives CASSLDQTQGNTEAFF. The entire variable domain, with the rest obtained from reference TRBV5-4 and TRBJ1-1, is as follows: ETGVTQSPTHLIKTRGQQVTLRCSSQSGHNTVSWYQQALGQGPQFIFQYYREEENGRGNFPPRFSGLQFPNYSSELNVNALELDDSALYLCASSLDQTQGNTEAFFGQGTRLTVV.

The DNA of the CDR3 is TGCGCCAGCAGCCCCACTAGAGGCCGGGAGACCCAGTACTTC. It codes for CASSPTRGRETQYF. The gene calls are TRBV5-1 and TRBJ2-5; TRBD2 might be the D (5 bases). The CDR3 extends over 14 amino acids. Per the germline V gene, CDR1 is SGHRS and CDR2 is YFSETQ. Trimming took off 4 bases at V and 5 bases at J, with 15 bases between the two ends.

The sample holds a few counts of this clone. V usage is TRBV7-2 and J usage is TRBJ1-2, with 8 bases aligning to TRBD1. The germline gives CDR1 SGHTA, CDR2 FQGNSA. The V gene end was trimmed by 1 base and the J gene end by 7 bases; junction bases not matched to a gene: 5. The CDR3 covers 14 residues. CDR3 region: CASSLVARGPGYTF. DNA of the CDR3: TGTGCCAGCAGCTTAGTAGCCAGGGGGCCTGGCTACACCTTC.

This clone was seen a handful of times. This chain links TRBV7-3 with TRBJ2-3; D uncertain. Deletions cut 6 bases from V and 2 bases from J, with 9 bases between. This CDR3 spans 13 amino acids. Germline V gene sequence: CDR1 SGHTA, CDR2 FQGTGA. The CDR3, as DNA: TGTGCCAGCAGTTTCGAAGCCACAGATACGCAGTATTTT. This sequence encodes CASSFEATDTQYF.

The chain combines TRBV3-1 (or the pseudogene TRBV3-2) with TRBJ1-6; maybe TRBD1 (5 bases). CDR3 length equals 16 residues. V lost 0 bases and J 9 bases, leaving 15 bases between the germline ends. Germline V gene data show CDR1 as LGHDT and CDR2 as YNNKEL (reference sequence). CDR3: CASSQERSGSGSPLHF. The CDR3 DNA is TGTGCCAGCAGCCAAGAGAGGTCAGGGTCTGGTTCACCCCTCCACTTT.

The rearrangement uses TRBV2 and TRBJ1-5, with a tentative D call TRBD1 (6 bases). This CDR3 contains 17 residues. The V and J ends lost 2 bases and 0 bases respectively, with 14 bases between them. From germline, CDR1 is SNHLY and CDR2 FYNNEI. In DNA, the CDR3 is TGTGCCAGCAGTGAACCCGACGGACAGTATAGCAATCAGCCCCAGCATTTT. Its protein product is CASSEPDGQYSNQPQHF.

The sample holds one count of this clone. The chain has TRBV6-5 and TRBJ1-1; TRBD1 might be the D (5 bases). CDR1 is MNHEY, CDR2 SVGAGI, per germline. V lost 6 bases to trimming and J lost 3 bases, with 11 bases between them. The CDR3 is 13 amino acids. The DNA of the CDR3 is TGTGCCAGCAGACCCGACAGAGACACTGAAGCTTTCTTT. It yields the protein CASRPDRDTEAFF.

The chain employs TRBV27 and TRBJ1-1, with TRBD1 matching over 7 bases. This CDR3 comprises 14 residues. The germline V gene encodes CDR1 MNHEY and CDR2 SMNVEV (reference sequence). V dropped 4 bases and J dropped 2; count of bases not matched to a gene: 4. CDR3 sequence (DNA): TGTGCCAGCAGTTCAGGACAGGCTAACACTGAAGCTTTCTTT. Translated, it gives CASSSGQANTEAFF.

V gene TRBV7-8 combines with J gene TRBJ1-1, with 7 bases identical to TRBD1. The ends lost 5 bases at V and 3 bases at J; junction bases unmatched: 3. The CDR3 extends over 13 amino acids. Per germline, CDR1 SGHVS and CDR2 FQNEAQ. The CDR3 nucleotides read TGTGCCAGCAGCGAGACAGGGTACACTGAAGCTTTCTTT. Residues: CASSETGYTEAFF.

This clone was recorded a few times. The same CDR3 arises from other DNA sequences in this sample as well. This sequence joins TRBV6-2 or TRBV6-3 and TRBJ1-5; no clear D gene. Trimming removed 5 bases from V and 0 bases from J, with 5 bases in between. The CDR3 runs to 13 residues. The germline V gene encodes CDR1 MNHEY and CDR2 SVGEGT. The CDR3 DNA reads as TGTGCCAGCAGTACAAATAGCAATCAGCCCCAGCATTTT. Its translation: CASSTNSNQPQHF.

The chain links TRBV9 to TRBJ2-7; 7 bases fit TRBD2. J gave up 2 bases and V 2 bases, and 10 bases lay outside the gene matches. Germline V gene data show CDR1 as SGDLS and CDR2 as YYNGEE. This CDR3 region has 16 residues. CDR3 sequence: CASSVGPGGGAYEQYF. The DNA of the CDR3 is TGTGCCAGCAGCGTCGGCCCGGGGGGAGGAGCCTACGAGCAGTACTTC.

V and J are TRBV30 and TRBJ2-2; 11 bases match TRBD2. In germline, CDR1 is GTSNPN, CDR2 SVGIG (reference sequence). The V gene end was trimmed by 7 bases and the J gene end by 1 base; junction bases not matched to a gene: 14. The CDR3 covers 18 residues. CDR3 in amino acids: CASTGGTSGARNTGELFF. DNA of the CDR3: TGTGCCTCCACGGGAGGGACTAGCGGAGCCAGGAACACCGGGGAGCTGTTTTTT.

This clone was picked up one time. This sequence joins TRBV13 and TRBJ2-7; TRBD2 aligns across 11 bases. Germline CDR1 PRHDT, CDR2 FYEKMQ (reference sequence). Unmatched junction bases numbered 9, after V lost 8 bases and J lost 0 bases. There are 16 residues in the CDR3. The CDR3 nucleotides are TGTGCCAGCGGGTATACTAGCGGGGGACTCTCCTACGAGCAGTACTTC. This codes for CASGYTSGGLSYEQYF.

Only a few counts were recorded for this clone. The J gene is TRBJ1-1, the V gene TRBV5-6; D is possibly TRBD1 (5 bases). Trimming took off 6 bases at V and 1 base at J, with 16 bases between the two ends. Germline-derived CDR1 and CDR2 are SGHDT and YYEEEE. The CDR3 extends over 15 amino acids. The CDR3 nucleotides are TGTGCCAGCATCGACTCGGGAGGGGCGAACACTGAAGCTTTCTTT. This translates into CASIDSGGANTEAFF.

The V call is TRBV7-9, the J call TRBJ1-1, with TRBD1 identical over 8 bases. The CDR3 spans 15 residues. The ends lost 10 bases at V and 0 bases at J; junction bases unmatched: 10. Germline loops: CDR1 SEHNR, CDR2 FQNEAQ (reference sequence). CDR3 coding DNA: TGTGCCATTAGTCCCACGACAGGGGTGAACACTGAAGCTTTCTTT. This codes for CAISPTTGVNTEAFF.

This clone came up a few times. The chain joins TRBV2 to TRBJ1-6, with D uncertain. The CDR3 has 15 amino acids. V was shortened by 6 bases and J by 0 bases, with 9 bases between the two germline ends. Germline CDR1 is SNHLY and CDR2 is FYNNEI. Here the CDR3 reads CASRSSSSYNSPLHF. DNA for the CDR3: TGTGCCAGCAGATCTTCTAGCTCCTATAATTCACCCCTCCACTTT.

The chain joins TRBV3-1 (or the pseudogene TRBV3-2) to TRBJ1-6; D is undetermined. Between the trimmed V and J ends, which lost 8 bases and 9 bases, there was a span of 11 bases. The CDR3 has 12 amino acids. From germline, CDR1 is LGHDT and CDR2 YNNKEL (reference sequence). CDR3 residues: CASRRTGSPLHF. CDR3 nucleotides: TGTGCCAGCCGCCGAACTGGTTCACCCCTCCACTTT.

V usage is TRBV9 and J usage is TRBJ2-1; tentative D call: TRBD2 (6 bases). Between the trimmed V and J ends, which lost 4 bases and 5 bases, there was a span of 16 bases. This CDR3 has 15 residues. The germline CDR1 and CDR2 sequences are SGDLS and YYNGEE. The CDR3 is CASSRLVRLDNEQFF. DNA of the CDR3: TGTGCCAGCAGCAGACTAGTGAGGTTGGACAATGAGCAGTTCTTC.

This sequence joins TRBV3-1 (or the pseudogene TRBV3-2) and TRBJ2-5; D unclear. Trimming stripped 4 bases from V and 1 base from J, with 10 bases between. Germline V CDR1 and CDR2: LGHDT, YNNKEL (reference sequence). This CDR3 spans 14 amino acids. CDR3 in DNA: TGTGCCAGCAGCCCGCGATGGTCCCAAGAGACCCAGTACTTC. As protein: CASSPRWSQETQYF.

CDR3: CASSQGGDEKLFF. The CDR3 nucleotides read TGTGCCAGCAGTCAGGGAGGCGATGAAAAACTGTTTTTT. The chain joins TRBV6-5 to TRBJ1-4; perhaps TRBD1 as D (5 bases). Germline loops: CDR1 MNHEY, CDR2 SVGAGI. The CDR3 is 13 residues long. V was shortened by 5 bases and J by 6 bases, with 10 bases between the two germline ends.

The gene calls are TRBV6-2 or TRBV6-3 and TRBJ2-7, with 8 bases fitting TRBD1. Germline V CDR1 and CDR2: MNHEY, SVGEGT. The V and J ends lost 3 bases and 3 bases, in that order; junction bases with no gene match: 1. The CDR3 runs to 13 residues. For the CDR3, the DNA is TGTGCCAGCAGTTATACAGGGGGCTACGAGCAGTACTTC. It codes for CASSYTGGYEQYF.

This chain joins TRBV19 and TRBJ2-5; 16 bases match TRBD2. V lost 5 bases and J lost 4; bases outside the gene matches: 1. CDR3 length: 15 amino acids. Germline CDR1 reads LNHDA; CDR2 reads SQIVND (reference sequence). This CDR3 is CASSGTSGGGETQYF. CDR3 in DNA: TGTGCCAGTAGTGGGACTAGCGGGGGGGGAGAGACCCAGTACTTC.

DNA of the CDR3: TGTGCCAGTAGCCTCGGACAGGGTAGTTCACCCCTCCACTTT. The encoded protein is CASSLGQGSSPLHF. The chain joins TRBV19 to TRBJ1-6; TRBD1 matches at 8 bases. CDR3 length equals 14 residues. In germline, CDR1 is LNHDA, CDR2 SQIVND (reference sequence). J lost 9 bases, V lost 6 bases, and 7 bases had no gene match.

This rearrangement joins TRBV7-2 to TRBJ1-2; 9 nucleotides line up with TRBD1. The ends lost 2 bases at V and 8 bases at J; junction bases unmatched: 6. The V gene's germline CDR1 is SGHTA and CDR2 FQGNSA. The CDR3 loop spans 14 amino acids. As DNA, the CDR3 is TGTGCCAGCAGCTTATCGAGGACAGGGGAAGGCTACACCTTC. It is translated as CASSLSRTGEGYTF. Supplemented by reference TRBV7-2 and TRBJ1-2, the full variable domain reads GAGVSQSPSNKVTEKGKDVELRCDPISGHTALYWYRQSLGQGLEFLIYFQGNSAPDKSGLPSDRFSAERTGGSVSTLTIQRTQQEDSAVYLCASSLSRTGEGYTFGSGTRLTVV.

This clone came up a few times. The V gene is TRBV2, the J gene TRBJ1-5; TRBD1 aligns across 7 bases. The germline V gene encodes CDR1 SNHLY and CDR2 FYNNEI. Trimming took 5 bases from V and 2 from J; bases not matched to a gene: 6. The CDR3 runs to 15 residues. The DNA of the CDR3 is TGTGCCAGCAGTCAGACAGGGAGAGGCAATCAGCCCCAGCATTTT. This encodes CASSQTGRGNQPQHF. The complete variable domain, with remaining parts taken from reference TRBV2 and TRBJ1-5, reads EPEVTQTPSHQVTQMGQEVILRCVPISNHLYFYWYRQILGQKVEFLVSFYNNEISEKSEIFDDQFSVERPDGSNFTLKIRSTKLEDSAMYFCASSQTGRGNQPQHFGDGTRLSIL.

This clone was detected only once. The chain carries TRBV30 and TRBJ1-2, with 7 bases lining up with TRBD1. CDR1 and CDR2 (germline): GTSNPN, SVGIG (reference sequence). CDR3 length equals 13 residues. The J segment lost 8 bases and the V segment lost 5 bases, leaving 11 bases of the junction unmatched. CDR3 protein: CAWGSRGGRGYTF. The CDR3, as DNA: TGTGCCTGGGGTAGCCGAGGGGGCAGGGGCTACACCTTC.

This chain uses TRBV29-1 with TRBJ1-2, with D maybe TRBD1 (5 bases). V was cut by 7 bases and J by 0 bases, with 24 bases left in between. The germline CDR1 and CDR2 sequences are SQVTM and ANQGSEA. The CDR3 has 17 amino acids. CDR3 sequence: CSALNILPGPTNYGYTF. In nucleotides, the CDR3 is TGCAGCGCCCTGAATATCCTCCCAGGGCCGACTAACTATGGCTACACCTTC.